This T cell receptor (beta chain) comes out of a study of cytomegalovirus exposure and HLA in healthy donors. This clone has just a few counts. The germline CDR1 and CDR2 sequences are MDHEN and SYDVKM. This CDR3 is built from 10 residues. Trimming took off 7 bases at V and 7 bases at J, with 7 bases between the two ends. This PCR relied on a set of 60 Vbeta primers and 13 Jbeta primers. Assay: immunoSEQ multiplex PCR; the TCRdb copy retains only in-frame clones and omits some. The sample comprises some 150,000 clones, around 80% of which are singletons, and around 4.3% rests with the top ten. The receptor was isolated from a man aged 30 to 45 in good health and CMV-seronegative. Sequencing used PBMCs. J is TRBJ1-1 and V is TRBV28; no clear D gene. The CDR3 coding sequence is TGTGCCAGCACTGCCGGTGAAGCTTTCTTT. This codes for CASTAGEAFF.